This T cell receptor beta chain was found in a study of T cells in Graves' hyperthyroidism and ophthalmopathy. Regarding the study as a whole: Among thyroid clonotypes expanded above 0.001, most also appeared in blood. For ophthalmopathy, model prediction preceded onset by a median roughly 6.3 months.

Germline CDR1 MDHEN, CDR2 SYDVKM. V shed 9 bases and J 3 bases; nucleotides not matched to a gene: 7. The CDR3 totals 14 residues. On this clonotype itself: The antigen is not known.

The study defined stable Graves' hyperthyroidism as no ophthalmopathy progression within 18 months. Amplified TCR beta CDR3 regions came from RNA transcripts. Primed by the HTBI set, a first-round RT-PCR was run on the TCR CDR3. Via MiXCR, TCRdb re-called the multiplex PCR reads, giving one row per CDR3 protein. This table holds around 520,000 distinct CDR3 sequences, around 13% found once. This chain connects TRBV28 to TRBJ2-3; 9 nucleotides match TRBD1. Material for sequencing was blood. This receptor was obtained from a woman between 35 and 50 years old with Graves' hyperthyroidism. The CDR3 is CASEPGQGTDTQYF. Written as DNA, the CDR3 is TGTGCCAGTGAACCGGGACAGGGTACAGATACGCAGTATTTT.